These T cell receptor beta chains were read from a single sample in a study of blood T cells in healthy people across ages. TCRdb redid the calling of the 5' RACE reads with MiXCR, one entry per CDR3 protein. Among roughly 1,000,000 distinct CDR3 sequences listed, roughly a quarter were seen once. In addition, the sample was reused for a study of T cells of mothers and their children.

Sample: blood. These receptors originate from a girl aged 2-10 years in good health. CDR3s include the opening cysteine and the closing phenylalanine or tryptophan. A D gene is named only where the DNA matches it firmly. Some rows have no size entry. The others give once, few or many, or a class for an expanded clone.

DNA: TGCGCCAGCATGGGAATGGACAGCTTAAACGAGCAGTACTTC; CDR3: CASMGMDSLNEQYF; J: TRBJ2-7; D: NA; V: TRBV5-1; size: few
DNA: TGTGCCAGCAGCTCAAGCCCACTGGGTAAACTGTTTTTT; CDR3: CASSSSPLGKLFF; J: TRBJ1-4; D: NA; V: TRBV7-2; size: NA
DNA: TGTGCCAGCAGCTTAGCGTTGGGACAGGGGTGGGAGCAGTACTTC; CDR3: CASSLALGQGWEQYF; J: TRBJ2-7; D: TRBD1; V: TRBV7-2; size: NA
DNA: TGTGCCAGCAGCCACTTAGGTGAGGGTAGAACTGAAGCTTTCTTT; CDR3: CASSHLGEGRTEAFF; J: TRBJ1-1; D: NA; V: TRBV4-2; size: NA
DNA: TGTGCCAGCAACCCGGGGGAACTAGCGGGGGCGGTGTTTTTT; CDR3: CASNPGELAGAVFF; J: TRBJ2-2; D: TRBD2; V: TRBV7-2; size: NA
DNA: TGTGCCAGCGGGGGCATTCTCTACGAGCAGTACTTC; CDR3: CASGGILYEQYF; J: TRBJ2-7; D: NA; V: TRBV6-1; size: few
DNA: TGTGCCAGCAGCCAAGGGGTATCTTGGGGTAAAGAGACCCAGTACTTC; CDR3: CASSQGVSWGKETQYF; J: TRBJ2-5; D: NA; V: TRBV3-1; size: NA
DNA: TGTGCCAGCAGTTACTCGAGGAGAAACACCGGGGAGCTGTTTTTT; CDR3: CASSYSRRNTGELFF; J: TRBJ2-2; D: NA; V: TRBV6-2/TRBV6-3; size: NA
DNA: TGTGCCAGCAGTTTACGGACTAGCGGCTTCACCGGGGAGCTGTTTTTT; CDR3: CASSLRTSGFTGELFF; J: TRBJ2-2; D: TRBD2; V: TRBV12-3/TRBV12-4; size: NA
DNA: TGTGCCAGCAGCCCTGGAGGGCTGGCAGAAGAGACCCAGTACTTC; CDR3: CASSPGGLAEETQYF; J: TRBJ2-5; D: NA; V: TRBV11-1; size: NA
DNA: TGCAGCGCTTCCGGGCCCTACTACGAGCAGTGCTTC; CDR3: CSASGPYYEQCF; J: TRBJ2-5; D: NA; V: TRBV29-1; size: few
DNA: TGTGCCAGCAGTTTATTGTACAGGGCCTACTCCTACGAGCAGTACTTC; CDR3: CASSLLYRAYSYEQYF; J: TRBJ2-7; D: NA; V: TRBV28; size: few
DNA: TGCGCCAGCAGCCAAGTAGTAGGGACAACTAATGAAAAACTGTTTTTT; CDR3: CASSQVVGTTNEKLFF; J: TRBJ1-4; D: NA; V: TRBV4-3; size: few
DNA: TGTGCCAGCAGTGCGTCCCCGGGACAGATTTACAATGAGCAGTTCTTC; CDR3: CASSASPGQIYNEQFF; J: TRBJ2-1; D: TRBD1; V: TRBV12-3/TRBV12-4; size: few
DNA: TGCAGCGTAGACAGGGCTTTTGGGAACTATGGCTACACCTTC; CDR3: CSVDRAFGNYGYTF; J: TRBJ1-2; D: TRBD1; V: TRBV29-1; size: few
DNA: TGTGCCAGCAGGGAGACAGGCCTCCAAGAGACCCAGTACTTC; CDR3: CASRETGLQETQYF; J: TRBJ2-5; D: NA; V: TRBV12-3/TRBV12-4; size: few